This is a list of T cell receptor beta chains from one sample in a study of T cell repertoires in cytomegalovirus infection. Each CDR3 protein gets one entry after TCRdb re-called the reads with MiXCR. In the table there are 300,000 or so distinct CDR3 sequences, 9.6% of which are singletons. The sequenced sample was PBMCs. The receptor source for this set is a human donor in good health (CMV status not recorded). Some clones in this sample may be carry-over from other donors' samples. The CDR3 runs from the conserved cysteine through the conserved F or W. D genes are given only for firm matches. Expanded clones get a size class; other rows say once, few or many, or leave the size out.

CASSLGFRTEAFF,TGTGCCAGCAGCTTGGGATTTCGAACTGAAGCTTTCTTT,TRBV5-6,.,many,TRBJ1-1
CSVGEGRYNEQFF,TGCAGCGTTGGGGAGGGACGGTACAATGAGCAGTTCTTC,TRBV29-1,TRBD2,many,TRBJ2-1
CSAPNSVNPQYF,TGCAGTGCGCCCAACTCTGTGAACCCCCAGTACTTC,TRBV20-1,.,.,TRBJ2-5
CASSWGTLYEQYF,TGTGCCAGCAGCTGGGGGACACTCTACGAGCAGTACTTC,TRBV7-2,.,many,TRBJ2-7
CSGPHRSYYGYTF,TGCAGCGGTCCCCACCGGAGCTACTATGGCTACACCTTC,TRBV29-1,.,once,TRBJ1-2
CASSQDQGTGGNIQYF,TGCGCCAGCAGCCAAGACCAAGGGACAGGGGGGAACATTCAGTACTTC,TRBV4-1,TRBD1,many,TRBJ2-4
CASSLAKKYSNQPQHF,TGTGCCAGCAGCTTGGCCAAGAAGTATAGCAATCAGCCCCAGCATTTT,TRBV5-4,.,many,TRBJ1-5
CASSLAGGLSDTQYF,TGTGCCAGCAGCTTAGCGGGGGGACTCTCAGATACGCAGTATTTT,TRBV7-9,.,many,TRBJ2-3
CASSYSGGRSNEQYF,TGTGCCAGCAGTTACTCGGGAGGGAGATCTAACGAGCAGTACTTC,TRBV6-5,TRBD2,many,TRBJ2-7
CSVRGRYTDTQYF,TGCAGCGTTAGGGGGAGATACACAGATACGCAGTATTTT,TRBV29-1,.,.,TRBJ2-3
CASSLPSGQRYGYTF,TGTGCCAGCAGCCTACCCTCAGGACAGCGCTATGGCTACACCTTC,TRBV7-2,.,many,TRBJ1-2
CASSFLHEQFF,TGTGCCAGCAGTTTCCTCCATGAGCAGTTCTTC,TRBV12-3/TRBV12-4,.,many,TRBJ2-1
CASSYSSLGAGELFF,TGTGCCAGCAGTTACTCGAGTTTGGGGGCCGGGGAGCTGTTTTTT,TRBV6-6,.,.,TRBJ2-2
CASSEGQGARNYGYTF,TGTGCCAGCAGTGAAGGACAGGGGGCGCGTAACTATGGCTACACCTTC,TRBV28,TRBD1,.,TRBJ1-2
CASSLTVSYNEQFF,TGTGCCAGCAGCTTGACGGTCTCCTACAATGAGCAGTTCTTC,TRBV7-2,.,many,TRBJ2-1
CSARGVGQGNGYTF,TGCAGTGCTAGAGGAGTGGGACAGGGGAATGGCTACACCTTC,TRBV20-1,TRBD1,few,TRBJ1-2
CSARPWTGKDTEAFF,TGCAGTGCTAGACCGTGGACAGGGAAGGACACTGAAGCTTTCTTT,TRBV20-1,TRBD1,many,TRBJ1-1
CASSLSGQNTEAFF,TGTGCCAGCAGCTTAAGTGGACAGAACACTGAAGCTTTCTTT,TRBV7-2,.,many,TRBJ1-1
CASALVGTGTNEQFF,TGCGCCAGCGCCCTGGTCGGGACAGGCACCAATGAGCAGTTCTTC,TRBV4-1,TRBD1,many,TRBJ2-1
CASRTFLGDSSGAFF,TGTGCCAGCAGAACTTTTTTAGGTGACAGTTCTGGAGCTTTCTTT,TRBV28,.,many,TRBJ1-1
CASSQASNTGELFF,TGTGCCAGCAGCCAAGCCAGTAACACCGGGGAGCTGTTTTTT,TRBV7-2,.,many,TRBJ2-2
CASSLGTEKYNEQFF,TGTGCCAGCAGCTTAGGGACAGAGAAGTACAATGAGCAGTTCTTC,TRBV7-6,.,many,TRBJ2-1
CASSPAWTGSNSPLHF,TGTGCCAGCAGCCCGGCCTGGACAGGGTCGAATTCACCCCTCCACTTT,TRBV4-2,TRBD1,many,TRBJ1-6
CSALDRGVGNTIYF,TGCAGTGCCCTCGACAGGGGTGTTGGAAACACCATATATTTT,TRBV20-1,TRBD1,many,TRBJ1-3
CASSPRDNRGGEQFF,TGTGCCAGCAGCCCACGTGACAATCGGGGCGGTGAGCAGTTCTTC,TRBV5-6,.,many,TRBJ2-1
CASSFPRSPSNTGELFF,TGTGCCAGCAGTTTCCCCAGGTCGCCCTCGAACACCGGGGAGCTGTTTTTT,TRBV28,.,many,TRBJ2-2
CASSPSHGLNSPLHF,TGTGCCAGCAGTCCCTCCCATGGGTTGAATTCACCCCTCCACTTT,TRBV28,.,.,TRBJ1-6